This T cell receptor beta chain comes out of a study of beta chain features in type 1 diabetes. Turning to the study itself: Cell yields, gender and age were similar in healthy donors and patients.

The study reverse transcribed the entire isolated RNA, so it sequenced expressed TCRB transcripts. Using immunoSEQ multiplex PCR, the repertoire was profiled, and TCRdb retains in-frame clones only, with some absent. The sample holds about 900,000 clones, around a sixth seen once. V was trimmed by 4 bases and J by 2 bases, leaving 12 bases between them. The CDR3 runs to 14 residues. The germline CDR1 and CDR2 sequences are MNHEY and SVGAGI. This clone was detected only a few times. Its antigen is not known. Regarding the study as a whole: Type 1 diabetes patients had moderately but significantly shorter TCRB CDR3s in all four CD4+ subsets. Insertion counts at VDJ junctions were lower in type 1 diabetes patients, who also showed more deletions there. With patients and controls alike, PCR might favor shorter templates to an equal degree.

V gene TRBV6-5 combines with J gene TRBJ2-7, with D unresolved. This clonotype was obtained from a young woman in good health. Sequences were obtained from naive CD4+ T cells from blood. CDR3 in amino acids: CASSFAGVPYEQYF. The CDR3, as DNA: TGTGCCAGCAGTTTCGCAGGCGTTCCCTACGAGCAGTACTTC.